The subject of this entry is one T cell receptor (beta chain). The antigen remains undetermined. The same CDR3 is also encoded by other DNA sequences in this sample. The CDR3 consists of 13 residues. Trimming stripped 3 bases from V and 2 bases from J, with 8 bases between. Germline CDR1 KGHSH, CDR2 LQKENI. These data come from a study of shared clonotypes between healthy human individuals. Study-wide results and caveats: Inspection by rarefaction showed sorted-subset sequencing to be incomplete despite large depth. Clonotype sharing among the donors was expected to vary with sequencing depth. Richness estimates generally favored naive over memory subsets. In contrast to clonotypes shared by all four donors, non-shared clonotypes had lower generation probabilities.

Profiled with immunoSEQ multiplex PCR; TCRdb holds only in-frame clones, not every one. The sample has just over 2,000,000 clones, roughly 94% seen once. The rearrangement links TRBV18 to TRBJ2-7, with D uncertain. This clonotype was obtained from a man younger than 35 in good health. Sequenced input: naive CD4+ T cells sorted from blood. The subset was: CD45RA+ positively selected. CDR3 nucleotides: TGTGCCAGCTCACCCGCCGCCGCCTACGAGCAGTACTTC. Translation gives CASSPAAAYEQYF. Supplemented by reference TRBV18 and TRBJ2-7, the full variable domain reads NAGVMQNPRHLVRRRGQEARLRCSPMKGHSHVYWYRQLPEEGLKFMVYLQKENIIDESGMPKERFSAEFPKEGPSILRIQQVVRGDSAAYFCASSPAAAYEQYFGPGTRLTVT.